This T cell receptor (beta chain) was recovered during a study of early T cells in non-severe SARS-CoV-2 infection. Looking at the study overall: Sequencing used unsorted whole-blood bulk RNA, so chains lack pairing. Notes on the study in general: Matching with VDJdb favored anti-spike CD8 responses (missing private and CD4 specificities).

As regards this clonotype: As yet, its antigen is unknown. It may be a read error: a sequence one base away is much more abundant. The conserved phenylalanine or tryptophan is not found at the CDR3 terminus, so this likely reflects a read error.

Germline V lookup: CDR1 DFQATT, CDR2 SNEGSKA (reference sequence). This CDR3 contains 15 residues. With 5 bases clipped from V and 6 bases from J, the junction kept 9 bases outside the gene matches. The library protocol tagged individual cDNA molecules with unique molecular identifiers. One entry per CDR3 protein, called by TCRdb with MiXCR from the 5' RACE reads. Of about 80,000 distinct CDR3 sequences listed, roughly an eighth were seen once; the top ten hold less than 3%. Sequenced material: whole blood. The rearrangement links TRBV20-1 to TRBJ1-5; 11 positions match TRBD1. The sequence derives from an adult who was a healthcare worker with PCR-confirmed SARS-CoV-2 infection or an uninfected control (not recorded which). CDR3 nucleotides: TGCAGTGCTCCCCCGGGACAGGGGGATATTCAGCCCCAGCATCTT. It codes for CSAPPGQGDIQPQHL.